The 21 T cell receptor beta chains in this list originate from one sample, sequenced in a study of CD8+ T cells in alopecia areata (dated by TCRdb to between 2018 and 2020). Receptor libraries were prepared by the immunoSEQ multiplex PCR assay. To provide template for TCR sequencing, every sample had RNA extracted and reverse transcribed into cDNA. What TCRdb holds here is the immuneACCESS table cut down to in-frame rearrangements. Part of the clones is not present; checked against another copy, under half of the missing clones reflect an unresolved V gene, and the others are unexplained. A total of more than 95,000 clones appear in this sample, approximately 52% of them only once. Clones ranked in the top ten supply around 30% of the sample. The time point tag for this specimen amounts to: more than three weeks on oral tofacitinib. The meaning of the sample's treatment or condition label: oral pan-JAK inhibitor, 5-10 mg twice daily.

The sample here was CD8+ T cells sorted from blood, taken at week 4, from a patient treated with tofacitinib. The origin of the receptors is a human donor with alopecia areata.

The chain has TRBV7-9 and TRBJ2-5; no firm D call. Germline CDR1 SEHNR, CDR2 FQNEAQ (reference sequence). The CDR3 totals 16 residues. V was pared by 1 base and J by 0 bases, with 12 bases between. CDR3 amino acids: CASSLGRPPDQETQYF. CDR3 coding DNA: TGTGCCAGCAGCTTAGGGAGACCCCCGGACCAAGAGACCCAGTACTTC.

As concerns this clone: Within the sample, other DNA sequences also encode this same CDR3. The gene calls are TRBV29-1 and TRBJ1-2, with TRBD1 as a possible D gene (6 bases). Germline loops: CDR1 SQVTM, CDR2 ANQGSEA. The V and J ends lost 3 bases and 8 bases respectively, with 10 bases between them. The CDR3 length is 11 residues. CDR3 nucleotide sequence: TGCAGCGTTGAGGGGGGGCGAGGCTACACCTTC. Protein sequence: CSVEGGRGYTF.

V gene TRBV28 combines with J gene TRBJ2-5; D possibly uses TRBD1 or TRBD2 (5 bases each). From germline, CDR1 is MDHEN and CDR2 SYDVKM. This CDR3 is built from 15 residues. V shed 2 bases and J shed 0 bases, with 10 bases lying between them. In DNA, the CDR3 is TGTGCCAGCAGTTTAGGGGGAGAATACCAAGAGACCCAGTACTTC. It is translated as CASSLGGEYQETQYF.

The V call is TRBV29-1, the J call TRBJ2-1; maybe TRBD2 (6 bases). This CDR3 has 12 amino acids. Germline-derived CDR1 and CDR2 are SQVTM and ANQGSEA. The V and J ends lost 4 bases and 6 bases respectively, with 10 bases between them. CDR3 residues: CSVVLASNEQFF. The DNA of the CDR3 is TGCAGCGTTGTTCTAGCGAGCAATGAGCAGTTCTTC.

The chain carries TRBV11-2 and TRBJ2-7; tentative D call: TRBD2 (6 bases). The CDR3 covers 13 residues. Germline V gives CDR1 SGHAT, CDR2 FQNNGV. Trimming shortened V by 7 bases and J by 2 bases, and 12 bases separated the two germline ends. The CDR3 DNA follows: TGTGCCAGCATCCACCGGGGGACCTACGAGCAGTACTTC. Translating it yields CASIHRGTYEQYF.

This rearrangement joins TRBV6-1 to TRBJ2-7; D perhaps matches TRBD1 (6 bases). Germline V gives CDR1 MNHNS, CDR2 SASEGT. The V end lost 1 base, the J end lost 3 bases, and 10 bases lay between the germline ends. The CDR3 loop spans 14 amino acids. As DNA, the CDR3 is TGTGCCAGCAGTGAAGTGTTGACAGGCTACGAGCAGTACTTC. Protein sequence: CASSEVLTGYEQYF.

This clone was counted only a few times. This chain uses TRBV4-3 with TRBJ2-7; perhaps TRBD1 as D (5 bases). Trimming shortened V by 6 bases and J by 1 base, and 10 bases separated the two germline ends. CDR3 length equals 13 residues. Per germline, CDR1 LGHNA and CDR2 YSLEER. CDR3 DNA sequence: TGCGCCAGCAGTGCAACAGGTTCCTACGAGCAGTACTTC. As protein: CASSATGSYEQYF.

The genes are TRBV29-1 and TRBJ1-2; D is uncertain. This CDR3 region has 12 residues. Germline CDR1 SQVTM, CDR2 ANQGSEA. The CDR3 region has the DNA TGCAGTGTGGACGGGGTTGGTGATGGCTACACCTTC. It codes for CSVDGVGDGYTF.

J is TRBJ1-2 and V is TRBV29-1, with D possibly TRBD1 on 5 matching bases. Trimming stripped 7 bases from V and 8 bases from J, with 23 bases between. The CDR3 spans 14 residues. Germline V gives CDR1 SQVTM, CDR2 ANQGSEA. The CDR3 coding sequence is TGCAGCGCCCCGTTCTTGGACATCCGAAGCGGCTACACCTTC. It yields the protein CSAPFLDIRSGYTF.

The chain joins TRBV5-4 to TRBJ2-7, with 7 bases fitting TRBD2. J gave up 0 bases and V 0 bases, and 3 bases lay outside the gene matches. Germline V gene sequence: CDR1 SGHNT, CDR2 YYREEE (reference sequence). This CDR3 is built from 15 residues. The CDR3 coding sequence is TGTGCCAGCAGCTTGGAAGCGGGAAGCTCCTACGAGCAGTACTTC. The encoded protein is CASSLEAGSSYEQYF.

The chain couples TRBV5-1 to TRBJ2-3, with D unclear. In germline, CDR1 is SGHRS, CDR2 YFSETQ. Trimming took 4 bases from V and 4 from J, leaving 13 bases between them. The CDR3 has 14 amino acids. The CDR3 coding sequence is TGCGCCAGCAGCCCTTTTGCGGCGGCAGATACGCAGTATTTT. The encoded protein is CASSPFAAADTQYF.

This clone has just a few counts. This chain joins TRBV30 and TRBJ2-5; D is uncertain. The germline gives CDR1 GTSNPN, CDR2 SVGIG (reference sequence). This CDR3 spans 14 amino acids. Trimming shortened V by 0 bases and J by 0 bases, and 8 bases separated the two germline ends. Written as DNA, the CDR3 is TGTGCCTGGAGTGTAAACAGCTACCAAGAGACCCAGTACTTC. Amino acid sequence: CAWSVNSYQETQYF.

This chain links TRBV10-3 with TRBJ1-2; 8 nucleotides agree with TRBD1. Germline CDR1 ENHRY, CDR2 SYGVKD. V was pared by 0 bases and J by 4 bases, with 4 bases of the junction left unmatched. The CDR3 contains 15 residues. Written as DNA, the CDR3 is TGTGCCATCAGTGAGTCTGGACAGGGTAGCTATGGCTACACCTTC. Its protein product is CAISESGQGSYGYTF.

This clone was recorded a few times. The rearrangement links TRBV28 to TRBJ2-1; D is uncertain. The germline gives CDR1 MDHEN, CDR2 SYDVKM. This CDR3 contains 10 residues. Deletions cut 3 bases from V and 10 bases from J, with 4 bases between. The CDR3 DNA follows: TGTGCCAGCAGTTTCGAGGAGCAGTTCTTC. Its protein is CASSFEEQFF.

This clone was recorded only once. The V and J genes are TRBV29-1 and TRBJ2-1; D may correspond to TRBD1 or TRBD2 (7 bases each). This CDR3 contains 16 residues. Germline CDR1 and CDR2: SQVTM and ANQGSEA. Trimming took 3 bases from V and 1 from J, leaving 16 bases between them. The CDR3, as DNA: TGCAGCGTTGAGGGGGGGACAGAGCCTTCCTACAATGAGCAGTTCTTC. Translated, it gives CSVEGGTEPSYNEQFF.

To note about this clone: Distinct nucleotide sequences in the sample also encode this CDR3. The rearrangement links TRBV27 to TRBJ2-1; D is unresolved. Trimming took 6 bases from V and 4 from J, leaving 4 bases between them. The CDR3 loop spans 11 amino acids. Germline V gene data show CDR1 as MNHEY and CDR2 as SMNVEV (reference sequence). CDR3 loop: CASSLYNEQFF. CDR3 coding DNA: TGTGCCAGCAGCTTGTACAATGAGCAGTTCTTC.

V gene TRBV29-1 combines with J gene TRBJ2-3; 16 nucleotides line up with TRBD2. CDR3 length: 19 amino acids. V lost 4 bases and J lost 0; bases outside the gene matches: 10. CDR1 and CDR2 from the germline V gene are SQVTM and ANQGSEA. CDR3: CSVGGTSGGAGFSTDTQYF. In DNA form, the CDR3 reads TGCAGCGTTGGCGGGACTAGCGGGGGGGCCGGCTTTAGCACAGATACGCAGTATTTT.

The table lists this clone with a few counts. CDR3 amino acids: CASSLSGANYGYTF. Written as DNA, the CDR3 is TGTGCCAGCAGCTTGTCCGGGGCTAACTATGGCTACACCTTC. The gene calls are TRBV5-6 and TRBJ1-2; D is unresolved. The V gene lost 1 base and the J gene lost 0 bases, with 7 bases spanning the gap. Germline V lookup: CDR1 SGHDT, CDR2 YYEEEE. The CDR3 sequence is 14 residues long.

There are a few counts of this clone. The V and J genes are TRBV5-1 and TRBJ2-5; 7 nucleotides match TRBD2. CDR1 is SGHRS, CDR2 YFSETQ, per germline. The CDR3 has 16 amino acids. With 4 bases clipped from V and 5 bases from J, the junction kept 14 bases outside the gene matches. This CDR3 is CASSIIAGPAEETQYF. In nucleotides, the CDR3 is TGCGCCAGCAGCATAATAGCGGGCCCCGCGGAGGAGACCCAGTACTTC.

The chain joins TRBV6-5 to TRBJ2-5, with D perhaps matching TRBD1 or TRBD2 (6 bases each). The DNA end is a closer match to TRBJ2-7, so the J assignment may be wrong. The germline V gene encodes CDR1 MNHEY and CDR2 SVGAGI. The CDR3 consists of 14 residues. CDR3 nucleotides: TGTGCCAGCAGTTACTCAGAGGGGGGCTACGAGCAGTACTTC. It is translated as CASSYSEGGYEQYF.

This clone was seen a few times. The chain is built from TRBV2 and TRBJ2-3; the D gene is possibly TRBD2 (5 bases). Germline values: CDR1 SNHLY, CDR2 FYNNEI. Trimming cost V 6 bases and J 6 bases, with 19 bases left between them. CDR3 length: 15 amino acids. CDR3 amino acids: CASRVPDWRVDTQYF. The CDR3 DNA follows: TGTGCCAGCAGGGTACCGGACTGGAGAGTGGATACGCAGTATTTT.